The TCR beta chain described here comes from a study of cytomegalovirus exposure and HLA in healthy donors. Whole-study findings and limits: According to the study, 180 or so TCR beta chains were cytomegalovirus-associated.

Turning to this clone: Its specificity is not known.

CDR1 and CDR2 from the germline V gene are MRHNA and SNTAGT. This CDR3 spans 13 amino acids. Trimming took 4 bases from V and 0 from J, leaving 5 bases between them. The repertoire was sequenced with immunoSEQ multiplex PCR; TCRdb's copy has only in-frame clones and lacks some. The table lists about 88,000 clones, around 96% of them singletons. The origin of this receptor is a man between 18 and 29 years old in good health and CMV-seronegative. This chain links TRBV6-4 with TRBJ2-3; TRBD2 is a possible D gene (5 bases). Sequenced material: PBMCs. For the CDR3, the DNA is TGTGCCAGCAGTGCTAGCAGCACAGATACGCAGTATTTT. It is translated as CASSASSTDTQYF.